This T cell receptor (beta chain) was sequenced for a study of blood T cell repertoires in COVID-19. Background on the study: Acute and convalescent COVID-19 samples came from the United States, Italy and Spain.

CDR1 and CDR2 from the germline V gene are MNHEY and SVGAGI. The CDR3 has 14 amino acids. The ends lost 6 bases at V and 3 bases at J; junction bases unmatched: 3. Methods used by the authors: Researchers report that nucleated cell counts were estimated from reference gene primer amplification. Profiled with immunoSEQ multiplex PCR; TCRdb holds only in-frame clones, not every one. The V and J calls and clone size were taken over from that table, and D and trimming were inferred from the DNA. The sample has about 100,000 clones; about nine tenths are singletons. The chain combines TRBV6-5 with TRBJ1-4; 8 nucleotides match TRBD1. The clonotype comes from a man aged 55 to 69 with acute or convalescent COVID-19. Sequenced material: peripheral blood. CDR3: CASSWDRSNEKLFF. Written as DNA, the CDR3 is TGTGCCAGCAGCTGGGACAGGTCTAATGAAAAACTGTTTTTT.